Below, one T cell receptor beta chain is given with its context. Per the original methods: For nucleated cells, counts were estimated from reference gene primer amplification. Clones were sequenced by immunoSEQ multiplex PCR, and TCRdb holds only the in-frame ones, with some missing. That table gives V, J and clone size, and the DNA gave D and trimming. This repertoire shows roughly 250,000 clones, roughly nine tenths found once; its top ten account for around 9.1%. The source of the sample is a study of blood T cell repertoires in COVID-19. Study in general: Samples came from the United States, Italy and Spain, spanning acute and convalescent COVID-19. Sample material is recorded as cDNA or gDNA derived from T cells, B-cell-depleted T cells, or PBMCs.

This CDR3 region has 16 residues. V dropped 3 bases and J dropped 6; count of bases not matched to a gene: 8. Germline CDR1 and CDR2: SGHAT and FQDESV (reference sequence). Sequenced input: peripheral blood. This TCR was sampled from a man in his forties who had recovered from COVID-19. The chain combines TRBV11-1 with TRBJ2-2, with TRBD2 matching 9 bases. The CDR3 sequence is CASSFMPGTSPGELFF. The CDR3 coding sequence is TGTGCCAGCAGCTTTATGCCAGGGACTAGCCCCGGGGAGCTGTTTTTT.